This T cell receptor beta chain came from a study of CD8 T cells in Susac syndrome. Germline loops: CDR1 DFQATT, CDR2 SNEGSKA (reference sequence). This CDR3 has 15 residues. Trimming pared 0 bases from V and 4 bases from J, leaving 12 bases between. Sequencing targeted TCR beta in T cells from blood (CD8+ and CD4+). The RNA, roughly 0.5 to 1 ug, was put through reverse transcription using random hexamers. TCRdb used MiXCR to reprocess the immunoSEQ multiplex PCR reads, holding one entry per CDR3 protein. The sample consists of about 190,000 distinct CDR3 sequences, approximately 93% of them appearing once.

This TCR was sampled from a human donor in good health. The chain uses TRBV20-1 and TRBJ1-4, with D hard to call. Sequenced: CD4+ T cells from PBMCs. CDR3 DNA sequence: TGCAGTGCTAGAGATCTTGGACGGAGTAATGAAAAACTGTTTTTT. Its protein product is CSARDLGRSNEKLFF.